The clone carrying this T cell receptor (beta chain) was seen a handful of times. Antigen unknown. TCRdb recomputed calls from the reads with MiXCR, one row per CDR3 protein. This table has approximately 730,000 distinct CDR3 sequences, about 33% appearing once. This sample is part of a study of T cell repertoires in cytomegalovirus infection. Germline assignment: CDR1 SGHTA and CDR2 FQGNSA. The CDR3 runs 11 residues. V lost 5 bases, J lost 7 bases, and 9 bases lay in between. Study-wide results and caveats: Public TCR beta family frequency separated CMV-and-HLA carriers, including in an independent cohort.

The specimen comprised cultured PBMCs, sampled from culture after CMV antigen stimulation. The receptor was isolated from a human donor in good health (CMV status not recorded). Some clones in this sample may be carry-over from other donors' samples. This rearrangement joins TRBV7-2 to TRBJ2-7, with a possible D match to TRBD2 (5 bases). This CDR3 is CASSPEGEQYF. The CDR3 DNA reads TGTGCCAGCAGCCCCGAGGGTGAGCAGTACTTC.